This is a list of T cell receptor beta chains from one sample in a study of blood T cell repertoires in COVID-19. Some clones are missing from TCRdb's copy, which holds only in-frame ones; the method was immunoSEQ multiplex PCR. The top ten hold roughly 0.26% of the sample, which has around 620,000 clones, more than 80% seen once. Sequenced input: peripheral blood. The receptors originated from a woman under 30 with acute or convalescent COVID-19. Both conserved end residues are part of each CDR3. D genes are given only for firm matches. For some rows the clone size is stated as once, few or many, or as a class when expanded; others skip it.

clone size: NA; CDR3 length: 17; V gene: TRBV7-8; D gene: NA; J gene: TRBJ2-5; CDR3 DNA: TGTGCCAGCAGCTTAGTGGGTGCGCAGGGGTCGAAAGAGACCCAGTACTTC; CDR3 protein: CASSLVGAQGSKETQYF
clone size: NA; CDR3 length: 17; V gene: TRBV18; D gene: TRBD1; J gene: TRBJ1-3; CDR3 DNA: TGTGCCAGCTCACCCGCCGGACAGGGGGCCTCTGGAAACACCATATATTTT; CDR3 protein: CASSPAGQGASGNTIYF
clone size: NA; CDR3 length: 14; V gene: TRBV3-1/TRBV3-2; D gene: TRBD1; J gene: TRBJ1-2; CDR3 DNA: TGTGCCAGCAGTAGGACAGGAGACATCTATGGCTACACCTTC; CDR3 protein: CASSRTGDIYGYTF
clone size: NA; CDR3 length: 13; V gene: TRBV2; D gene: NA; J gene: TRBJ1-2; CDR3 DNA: TGTGCCAGCAGTACAGGAGCTAACTATGGCTACACCTTC; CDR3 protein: CASSTGANYGYTF
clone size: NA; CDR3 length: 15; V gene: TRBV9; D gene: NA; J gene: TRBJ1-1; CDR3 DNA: TGTGCCAGCAGCGTACGGGGGGGAGAACCCCCCCAAGCTTTCTTT; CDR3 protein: CASSVRGGEPPQAFF
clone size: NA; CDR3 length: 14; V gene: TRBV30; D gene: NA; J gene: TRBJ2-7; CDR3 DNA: TGTGCCTGGAGTGTGAGCAGGTTGTCCTACGAGCAGTACTTC; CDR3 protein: CAWSVSRLSYEQYF
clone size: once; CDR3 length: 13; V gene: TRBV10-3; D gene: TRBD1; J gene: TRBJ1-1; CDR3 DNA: TGTGCCATCAGCACAGGGGGCAACACTGAAGCTTTCTTT; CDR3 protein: CAISTGGNTEAFF
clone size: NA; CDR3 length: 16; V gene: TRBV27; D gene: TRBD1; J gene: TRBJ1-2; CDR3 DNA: TGTGCCAGCAGTCCTTCCCCCCCCCAGGGGGCGGGGGGCTACACCTTC; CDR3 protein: CASSPSPPQGAGGYTF
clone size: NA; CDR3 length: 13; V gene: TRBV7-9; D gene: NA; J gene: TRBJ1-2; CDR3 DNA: TGTGCCAGCAGCCTTCCGTCTAACTATGGCTACACCTTC; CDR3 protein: CASSLPSNYGYTF
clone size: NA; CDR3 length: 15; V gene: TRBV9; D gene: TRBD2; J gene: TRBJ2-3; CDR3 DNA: TGTGCCAGCAGCTACCAGCGGGGGGGCACAGATACGCAGTATTTT; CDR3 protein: CASSYQRGGTDTQYF
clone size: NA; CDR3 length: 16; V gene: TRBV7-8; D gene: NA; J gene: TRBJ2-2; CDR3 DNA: TGTGCCAGCAGCCCCCGTAGAGGGACGAACACCGGGGAGCTGTTTTTT; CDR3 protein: CASSPRRGTNTGELFF
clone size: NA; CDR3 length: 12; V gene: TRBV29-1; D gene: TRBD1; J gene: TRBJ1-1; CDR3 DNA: TGCAGCGCGTGGACAGGGAACACTGAAGCTTTCTTT; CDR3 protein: CSAWTGNTEAFF
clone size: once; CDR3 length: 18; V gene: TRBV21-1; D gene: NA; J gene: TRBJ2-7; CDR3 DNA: TGTGCCAGCAGCAAATCGGCCGGTAGCGGGATAGGCTCCTACGAGCAGTACTTC; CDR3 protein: CASSKSAGSGIGSYEQYF
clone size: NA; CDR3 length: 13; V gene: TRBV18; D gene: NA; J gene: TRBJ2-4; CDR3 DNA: TGTGCCAGCTCACCAGGCCTCAGCGGCATTCAGTACTTC; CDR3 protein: CASSPGLSGIQYF
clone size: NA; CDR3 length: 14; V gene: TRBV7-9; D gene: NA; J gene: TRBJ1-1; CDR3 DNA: TGTGCCAGCAGCTTGAGAGGGTTGAACACTGAAGCTTTCTTT; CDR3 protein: CASSLRGLNTEAFF
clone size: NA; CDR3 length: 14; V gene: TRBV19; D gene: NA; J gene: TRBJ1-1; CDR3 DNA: TGTGCCAGTAGTATGGGGGGGATGAACACTGAAGCTTTCTTT; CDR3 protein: CASSMGGMNTEAFF
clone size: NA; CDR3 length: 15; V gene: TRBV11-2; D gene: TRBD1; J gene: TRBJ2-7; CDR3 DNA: TGTGCCAGCAGCTTAAATAGGGGGCTTACCTACGAGCAGTACTTC; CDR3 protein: CASSLNRGLTYEQYF
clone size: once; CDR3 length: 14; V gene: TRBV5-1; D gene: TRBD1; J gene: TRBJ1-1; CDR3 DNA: TGCGCCAGCAGCCGGACAGGGAAAGAGACTGAAGCTTTCTTT; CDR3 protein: CASSRTGKETEAFF
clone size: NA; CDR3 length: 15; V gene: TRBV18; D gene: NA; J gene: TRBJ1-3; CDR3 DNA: TGTGCCAGCTCACCACTACAGAGCTCTGGAAACACCATATATTTT; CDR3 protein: CASSPLQSSGNTIYF
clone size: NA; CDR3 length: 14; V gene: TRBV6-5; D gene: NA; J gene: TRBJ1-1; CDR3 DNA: TGTGCCAGCAGCCTAACCAATAAGAACACTGAAGCTTTCTTT; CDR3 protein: CASSLTNKNTEAFF
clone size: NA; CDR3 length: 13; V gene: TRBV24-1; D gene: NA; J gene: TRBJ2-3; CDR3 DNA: TGTGCCACCAGTGATCCTAGCACAGATACGCAGTATTTT; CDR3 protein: CATSDPSTDTQYF
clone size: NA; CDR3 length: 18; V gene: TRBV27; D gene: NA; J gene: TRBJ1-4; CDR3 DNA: TGTGCCAGCAGTTTAATAGGGGAGCCCTTTTTCGGGAGTGAAAAACTGTTTTTT; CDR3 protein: CASSLIGEPFFGSEKLFF
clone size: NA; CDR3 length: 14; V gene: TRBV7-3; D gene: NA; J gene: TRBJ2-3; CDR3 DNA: TGTGCCAGCAGCTTTTCGGGGGGCACAGATACGCAGTATTTT; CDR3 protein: CASSFSGGTDTQYF
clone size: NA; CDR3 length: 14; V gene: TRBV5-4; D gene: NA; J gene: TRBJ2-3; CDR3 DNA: TGTGCCAGCAGCTTGGGGCCGTTCACAGATACGCAGTATTTT; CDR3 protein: CASSLGPFTDTQYF
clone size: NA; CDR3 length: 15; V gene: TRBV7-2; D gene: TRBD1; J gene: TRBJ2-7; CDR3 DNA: TGTGCCAGCAGCCCACGGACAGGGCCCCTCTACGAGCAGTACTTC; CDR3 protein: CASSPRTGPLYEQYF
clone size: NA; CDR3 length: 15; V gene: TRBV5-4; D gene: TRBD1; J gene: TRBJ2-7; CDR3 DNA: TGTGCCAGCAGCCAGCGGGACAGGGGCTCCTACGAGCAGTACTTC; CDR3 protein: CASSQRDRGSYEQYF
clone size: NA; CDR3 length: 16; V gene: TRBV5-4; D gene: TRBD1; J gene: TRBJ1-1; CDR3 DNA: TGTGCCAGCAGCGTAGGGGACAGCCTTTCGAACACTGAAGCTTTCTTT; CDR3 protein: CASSVGDSLSNTEAFF
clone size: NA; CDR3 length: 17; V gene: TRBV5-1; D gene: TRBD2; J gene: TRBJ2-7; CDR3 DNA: TGCGCCAGCAGCTTGTTCGCGAGCGGGGGGCCCTCCTACGAGCAGTACTTC; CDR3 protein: CASSLFASGGPSYEQYF
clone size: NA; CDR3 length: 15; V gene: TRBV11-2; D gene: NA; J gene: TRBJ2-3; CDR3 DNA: TGTGCCAGCAGCCCCGGATCGGGAACTTCACATACGCAGTATTTT; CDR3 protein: CASSPGSGTSHTQYF
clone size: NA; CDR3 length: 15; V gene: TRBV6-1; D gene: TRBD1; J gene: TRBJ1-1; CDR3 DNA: TGTGCCAGCAGTGAAGCTGGGACAGGGGGGGCTGAAGCTTTCTTT; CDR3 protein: CASSEAGTGGAEAFF
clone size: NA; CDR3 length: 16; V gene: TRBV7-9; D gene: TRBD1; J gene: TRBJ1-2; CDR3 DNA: TGTGCCAGCAGCTTGGGACAGGGGCTGTTTACGAGAGGCTACACCTTC; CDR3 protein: CASSLGQGLFTRGYTF
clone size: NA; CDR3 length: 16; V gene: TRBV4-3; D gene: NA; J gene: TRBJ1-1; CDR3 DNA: TGCGCCAGCAGCCAGGAGATTGTCACCGTAAACACTGAAGCTTTCTTT; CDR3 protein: CASSQEIVTVNTEAFF
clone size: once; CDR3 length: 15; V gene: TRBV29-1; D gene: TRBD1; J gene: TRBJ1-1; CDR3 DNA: TGCAGCGTGCGTATTCCGGACAGGTTTTACACTGAAGCTTTCTTT; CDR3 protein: CSVRIPDRFYTEAFF
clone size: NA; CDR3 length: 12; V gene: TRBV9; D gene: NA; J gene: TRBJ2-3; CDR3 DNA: TGTGCCAGCAGCGGCGGAGCAGATACGCAGTATTTT; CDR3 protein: CASSGGADTQYF
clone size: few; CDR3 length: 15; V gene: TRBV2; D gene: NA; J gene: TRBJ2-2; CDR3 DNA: TGTGCCAGCAGTGATAACAGGGCGAACACCGGGGAGCTGTTTTTT; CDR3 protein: CASSDNRANTGELFF
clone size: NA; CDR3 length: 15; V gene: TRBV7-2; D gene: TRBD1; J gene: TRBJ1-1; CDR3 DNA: TGTGCCAGCAGCAGAGGACAGGTTCTGAACACTGAAGCTTTCTTT; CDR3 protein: CASSRGQVLNTEAFF
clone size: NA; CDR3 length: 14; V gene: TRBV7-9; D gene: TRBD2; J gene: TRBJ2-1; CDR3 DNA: TGTGCCAGCAGTCCGGGACTAGCTGGTAATGAGCAGTTCTTC; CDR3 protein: CASSPGLAGNEQFF
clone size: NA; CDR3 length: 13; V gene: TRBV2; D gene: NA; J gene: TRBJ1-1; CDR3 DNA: TGTGCCAGCACCCTAGACAGGAGCACTGAAGCTTTCTTT; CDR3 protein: CASTLDRSTEAFF
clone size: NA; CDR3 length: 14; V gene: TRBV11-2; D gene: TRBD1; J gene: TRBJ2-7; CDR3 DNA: TGTGCCAGCAGCAAGATCGGACAGGGTGACGAGCAGTACTTC; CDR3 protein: CASSKIGQGDEQYF
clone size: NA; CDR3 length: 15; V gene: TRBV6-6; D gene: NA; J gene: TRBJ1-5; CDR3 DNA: TGTGCCAGCAGTTACGGGGGGGGCGGCAATCAGCCCCAGCATTTT; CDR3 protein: CASSYGGGGNQPQHF
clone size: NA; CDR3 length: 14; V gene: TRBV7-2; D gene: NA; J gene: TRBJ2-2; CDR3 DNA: TGTGCCAGCAGCCCTGGGGACTCCCACGGGGAGCTGTTTTTT; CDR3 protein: CASSPGDSHGELFF
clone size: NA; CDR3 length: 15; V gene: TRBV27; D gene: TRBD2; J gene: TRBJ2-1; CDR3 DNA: TGTGCCAGCAGTTTATTAGCGGGGGCCCCTAATGAGCAGTTCTTC; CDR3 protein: CASSLLAGAPNEQFF
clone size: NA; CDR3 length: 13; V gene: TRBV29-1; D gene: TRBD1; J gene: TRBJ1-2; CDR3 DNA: TGCAGCGTTAAGCAGGGGGCTAACTATGGCTACACCTTC; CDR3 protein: CSVKQGANYGYTF
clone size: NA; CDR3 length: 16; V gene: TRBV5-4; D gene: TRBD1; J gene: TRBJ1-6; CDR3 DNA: TGTGCCAGCAGCTTGGCCGACAGGGGTGGTAATTCACCCCTCCACTTT; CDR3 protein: CASSLADRGGNSPLHF
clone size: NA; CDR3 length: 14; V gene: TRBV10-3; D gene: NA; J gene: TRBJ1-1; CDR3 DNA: TGTGCCATCAGTGGGGCGTTGATGAACACTGAAGCTTTCTTT; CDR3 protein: CAISGALMNTEAFF
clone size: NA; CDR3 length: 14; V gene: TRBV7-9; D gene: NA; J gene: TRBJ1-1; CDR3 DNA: TGTGCCAGCAGCTTCCCGGGGTCGGACACTGAAGCTTTCTTT; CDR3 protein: CASSFPGSDTEAFF
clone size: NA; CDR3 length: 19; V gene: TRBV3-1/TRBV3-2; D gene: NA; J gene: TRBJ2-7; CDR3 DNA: TGTGCCAGCAGCCAAGGGGCTCTCTCCTTGGCACAGAAATCCTACGAGCAGTACTTC; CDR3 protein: CASSQGALSLAQKSYEQYF
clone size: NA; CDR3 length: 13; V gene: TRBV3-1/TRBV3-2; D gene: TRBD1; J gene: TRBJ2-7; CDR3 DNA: TGTGCCAGCGGGACAGGGATTTCCTACGAGCAGTACTTC; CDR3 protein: CASGTGISYEQYF